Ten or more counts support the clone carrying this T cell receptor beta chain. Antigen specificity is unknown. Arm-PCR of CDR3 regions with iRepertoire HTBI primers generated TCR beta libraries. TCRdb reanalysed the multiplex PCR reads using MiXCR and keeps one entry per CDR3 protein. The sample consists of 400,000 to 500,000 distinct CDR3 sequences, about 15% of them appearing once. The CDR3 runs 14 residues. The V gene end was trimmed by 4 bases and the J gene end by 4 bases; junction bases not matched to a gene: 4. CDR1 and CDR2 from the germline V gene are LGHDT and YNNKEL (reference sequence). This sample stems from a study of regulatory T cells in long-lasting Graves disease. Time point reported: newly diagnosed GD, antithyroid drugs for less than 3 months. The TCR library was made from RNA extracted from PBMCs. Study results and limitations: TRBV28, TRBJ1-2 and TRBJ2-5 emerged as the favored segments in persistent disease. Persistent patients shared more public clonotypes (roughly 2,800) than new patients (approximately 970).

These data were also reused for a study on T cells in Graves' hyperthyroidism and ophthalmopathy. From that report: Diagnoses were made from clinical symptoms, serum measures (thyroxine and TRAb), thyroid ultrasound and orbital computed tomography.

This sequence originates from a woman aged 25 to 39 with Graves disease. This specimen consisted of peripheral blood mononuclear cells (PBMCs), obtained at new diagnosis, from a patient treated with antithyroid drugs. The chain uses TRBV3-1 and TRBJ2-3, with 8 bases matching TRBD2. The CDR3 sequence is CASSLVAGSDTQYF. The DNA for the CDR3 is TGTGCCAGCAGCCTCGTAGCGGGATCAGATACGCAGTATTTT.